This TCR beta chain was documented in a study of CXCR3-negative and CXCR3-positive naive CD8 T cells. General study findings and limits: Both naive subsets carried similar amounts of surface CD5, so TCR strength was inferred from TRB CDR3 properties. Hydrophobicity was higher for TRB CDR3s found in CXCR3-positive naive cells than in CXCR3-negative naive cells.

5' RACE with UMI labels generated the TRB cDNA libraries. TCRdb re-called the 5' RACE reads and gives one entry per CDR3 protein, without DNA. This sample's clone table lists about 150,000 distinct CDR3 sequences. About this clonotype: Its specificity is unknown.

The specimen was naive CXCR3+ CD8+ T cells from blood. As to subset: CD45RO-CCR7+CD27+CD95- naive CD8+ T cells expressing CXCR3 (TNR3+). This clonotype originated in a human donor in good health. Some clones in this sample may be carry-over from other donors' samples.

CDR3 amino acids: CSVDLDRGFQETQYF. This sequence joins TRBV29-1 and TRBJ2-5; TCRdb picks TRBD1, but there is no DNA to check that call. The germline gives CDR1 SQVTM, CDR2 ANQGSEA. The CDR3 consists of 15 residues.